This T cell receptor beta chain was recovered during a study of cytomegalovirus exposure and HLA in healthy donors. General study results and limits: The authors confirmed in vitro that three CMV-associated chains were specific for CMV antigens. Later work associated 17,000 or so TCR beta sequences with HLA alleles at 0.05 false discovery rate.

PCR primers comprised 60 Vbeta and 13 Jbeta primers. Original data processing: It was a later analysis that counted roughly 80 million unique TCR beta chains, of which 9 million to 13 million were shared. The data were produced by immunoSEQ multiplex PCR, yet TCRdb's version contains in-frame clones alone and is incomplete. The V and J calls and clone size come from that table; D and trimming were worked out from the DNA. There are around 150,000 clones in the sample; around four fifths occur only once, and about 10% lies in the top ten. On this clone itself: Its antigen remains unidentified.

CDR3 size: 11 residues. CDR1 and CDR2 (germline): MNHNS, SASEGT. This chain uses TRBV6-1 with TRBJ1-2; D might be TRBD1 (5 bases). This clonotype was sampled from a man over 45 in good health and CMV-seropositive. Material: PBMCs. CDR3 sequence reads: CAAGRGDGYTF. The CDR3 DNA reads TGTGCGGCGGGGCGTGGAGATGGCTACACCTTC.